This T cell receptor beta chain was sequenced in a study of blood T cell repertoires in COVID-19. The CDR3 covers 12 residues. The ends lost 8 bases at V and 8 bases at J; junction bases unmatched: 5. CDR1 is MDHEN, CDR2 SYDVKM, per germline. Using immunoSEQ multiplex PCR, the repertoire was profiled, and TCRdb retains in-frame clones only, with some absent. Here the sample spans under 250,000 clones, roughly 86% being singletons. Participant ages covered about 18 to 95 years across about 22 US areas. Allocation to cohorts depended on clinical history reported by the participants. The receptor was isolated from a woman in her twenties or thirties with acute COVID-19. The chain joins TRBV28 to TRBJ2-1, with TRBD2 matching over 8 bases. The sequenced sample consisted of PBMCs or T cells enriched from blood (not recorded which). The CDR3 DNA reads TGTGCCAGCCGGCGGGGGGCCCATGAGCAGTTCTTC. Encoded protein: CASRRGAHEQFF.